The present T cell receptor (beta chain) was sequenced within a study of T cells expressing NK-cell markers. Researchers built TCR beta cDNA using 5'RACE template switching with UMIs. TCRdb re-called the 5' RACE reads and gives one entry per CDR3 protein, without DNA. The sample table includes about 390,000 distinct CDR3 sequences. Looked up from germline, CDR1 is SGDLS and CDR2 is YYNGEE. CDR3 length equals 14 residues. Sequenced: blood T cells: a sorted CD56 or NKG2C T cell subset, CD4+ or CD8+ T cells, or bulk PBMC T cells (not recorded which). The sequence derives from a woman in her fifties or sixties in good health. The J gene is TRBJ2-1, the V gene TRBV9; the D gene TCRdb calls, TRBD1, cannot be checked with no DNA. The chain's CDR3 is CASSTVGGSNEQFF.